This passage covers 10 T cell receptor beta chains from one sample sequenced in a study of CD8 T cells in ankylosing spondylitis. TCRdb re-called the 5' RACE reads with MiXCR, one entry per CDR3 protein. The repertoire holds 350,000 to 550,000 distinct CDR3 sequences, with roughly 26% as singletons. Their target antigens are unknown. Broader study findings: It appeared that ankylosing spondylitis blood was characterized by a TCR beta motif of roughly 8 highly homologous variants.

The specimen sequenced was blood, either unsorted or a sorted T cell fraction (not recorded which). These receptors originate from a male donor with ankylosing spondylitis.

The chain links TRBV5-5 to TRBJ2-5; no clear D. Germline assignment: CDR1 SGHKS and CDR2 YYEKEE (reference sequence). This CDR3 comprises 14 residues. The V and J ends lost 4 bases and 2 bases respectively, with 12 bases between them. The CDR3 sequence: CASSPLSAQETQYF. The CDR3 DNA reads TGTGCCAGCAGCCCGCTTTCAGCGCAAGAGACCCAGTACTTC.

CDR3 sequence: CSVGGSSGREQFF. Written as DNA, the CDR3 is TGCAGCGTTGGTGGTTCTAGCGGGAGAGAGCAGTTCTTC. The chain couples TRBV29-1 to TRBJ2-1, with 10 bases identical to TRBD2. V gave up 4 bases and J gave up 10 bases; unmatched junction bases: 7. This CDR3 spans 13 amino acids. CDR1 SQVTM and CDR2 ANQGSEA come from the germline V gene.

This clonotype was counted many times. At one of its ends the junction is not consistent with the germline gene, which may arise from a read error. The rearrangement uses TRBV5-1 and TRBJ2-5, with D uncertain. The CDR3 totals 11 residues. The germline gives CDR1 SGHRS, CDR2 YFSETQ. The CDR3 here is CASSFGETQYF. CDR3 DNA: TGTGCCAGCAGTTTCGGGGAGACCCAGTACTTC.

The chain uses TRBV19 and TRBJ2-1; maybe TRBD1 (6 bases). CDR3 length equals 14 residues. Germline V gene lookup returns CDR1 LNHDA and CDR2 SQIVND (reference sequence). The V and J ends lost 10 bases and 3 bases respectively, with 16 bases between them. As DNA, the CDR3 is TGTGCCACCAAGGGGGACAAGATCTACAATGAGCAGTTCTTC. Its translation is CATKGDKIYNEQFF. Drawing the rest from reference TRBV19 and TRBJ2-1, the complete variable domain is DGGITQSPKYLFRKEGQNVTLSCEQNLNHDAMYWYRQDPGQGLRLIYYSQIVNDFQKGDIAEGYSVSREKKESFPLTVTSAQKNPTAFYLCATKGDKIYNEQFFGPGTRLTVL.

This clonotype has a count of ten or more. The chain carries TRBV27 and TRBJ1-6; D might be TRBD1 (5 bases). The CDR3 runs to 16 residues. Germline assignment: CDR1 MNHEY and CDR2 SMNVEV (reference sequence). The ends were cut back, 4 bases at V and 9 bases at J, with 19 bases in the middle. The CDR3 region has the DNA TGTGCCAGCAGTTCACAACTGCGCAGGGCAATTTCACCCCTCCACTTT. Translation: CASSSQLRRAISPLHF.

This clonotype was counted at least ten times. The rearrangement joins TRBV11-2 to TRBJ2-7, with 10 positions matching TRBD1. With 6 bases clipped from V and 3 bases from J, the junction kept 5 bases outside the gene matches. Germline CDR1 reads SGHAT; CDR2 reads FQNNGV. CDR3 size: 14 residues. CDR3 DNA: TGTGCCAGCAGTCCGGGACAGGGGTTCTACGAGCAGTACTTC. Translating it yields CASSPGQGFYEQYF.

The DNA for the CDR3 is TGTGCCAGCAGCTTAGGGAACAGGGGGACTTCACCCCTCCACTTT. It translates to CASSLGNRGTSPLHF. The chain carries TRBV7-9 and TRBJ1-6, with TRBD1 matching over 8 bases. Per the germline V gene, CDR1 is SEHNR and CDR2 is FQNEAQ (reference sequence). The CDR3 runs 15 residues. J gave up 9 bases and V 1 base, and 5 bases lay outside the gene matches.

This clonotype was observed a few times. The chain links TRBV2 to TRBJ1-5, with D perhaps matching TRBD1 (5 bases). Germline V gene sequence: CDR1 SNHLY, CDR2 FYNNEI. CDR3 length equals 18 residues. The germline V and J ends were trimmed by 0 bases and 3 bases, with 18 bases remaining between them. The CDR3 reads CASSEAGLPLWSNQPQHF. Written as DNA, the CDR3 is TGTGCCAGCAGTGAAGCGGGACTCCCTTTGTGGTCCAATCAGCCCCAGCATTTT.

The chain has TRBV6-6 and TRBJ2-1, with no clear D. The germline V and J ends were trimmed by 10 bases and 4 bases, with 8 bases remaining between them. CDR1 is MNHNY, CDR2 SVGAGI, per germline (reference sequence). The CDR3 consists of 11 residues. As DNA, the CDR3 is TGTGCCAACTCCCGGTACAATGAGCAGTTCTTC. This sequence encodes CANSRYNEQFF.

The CDR3, as DNA: TGTGCCAGCAGCTCGGGACAGTTCCAAGAGACCCAGTACTTC. Its protein is CASSSGQFQETQYF. J is TRBJ2-5 and V is TRBV5-4, with TRBD1 matching over 7 bases. This CDR3 is 14 amino acids long. Germline lookup yields CDR1 SGHNT and CDR2 YYREEE (reference sequence). The ends lost 3 bases at V and 1 base at J; junction bases unmatched: 3.